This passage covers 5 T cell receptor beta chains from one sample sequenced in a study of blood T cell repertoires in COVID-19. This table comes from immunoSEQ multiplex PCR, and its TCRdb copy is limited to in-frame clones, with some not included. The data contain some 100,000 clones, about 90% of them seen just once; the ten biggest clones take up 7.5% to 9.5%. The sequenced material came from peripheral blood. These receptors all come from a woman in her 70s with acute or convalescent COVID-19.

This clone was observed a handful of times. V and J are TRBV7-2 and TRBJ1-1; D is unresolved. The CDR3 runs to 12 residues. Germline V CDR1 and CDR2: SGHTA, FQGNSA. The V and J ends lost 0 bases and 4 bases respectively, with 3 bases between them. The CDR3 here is CASSLAGTEAFF. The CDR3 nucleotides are TGTGCCAGCAGCTTAGCCGGCACTGAAGCTTTCTTT.

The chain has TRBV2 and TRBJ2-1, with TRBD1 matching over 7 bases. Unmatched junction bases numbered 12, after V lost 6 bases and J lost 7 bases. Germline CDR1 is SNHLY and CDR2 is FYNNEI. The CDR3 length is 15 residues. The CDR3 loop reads CASRLQGNSPNEQFF. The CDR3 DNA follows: TGTGCCAGCAGACTACAGGGGAATAGCCCTAATGAGCAGTTCTTC.

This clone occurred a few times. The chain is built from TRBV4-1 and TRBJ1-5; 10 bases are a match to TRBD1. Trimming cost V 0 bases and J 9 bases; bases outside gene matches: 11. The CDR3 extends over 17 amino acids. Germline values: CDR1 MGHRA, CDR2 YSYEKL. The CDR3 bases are TGCGCCAGCAGCCAAGATCCAATCGGGACAGGGGAGAGGCCCCAGCATTTT. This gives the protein CASSQDPIGTGERPQHF.

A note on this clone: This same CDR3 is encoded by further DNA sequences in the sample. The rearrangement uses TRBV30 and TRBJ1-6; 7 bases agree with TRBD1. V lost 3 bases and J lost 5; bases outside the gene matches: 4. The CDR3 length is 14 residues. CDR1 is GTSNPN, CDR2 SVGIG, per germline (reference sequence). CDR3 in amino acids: CAWSRDSNNSPLHF. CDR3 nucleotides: TGTGCCTGGAGCCGGGACAGCAATAATTCACCCCTCCACTTT.

DNA for the CDR3: TGTGCCATCAGTGAGTCTCGACAGACATGGCCCCAGCATTTT. Amino acid sequence: CAISESRQTWPQHF. This chain links TRBV10-3 with TRBJ1-5, with a possible D match to TRBD1 (5 bases). The germline V and J ends were trimmed by 0 bases and 9 bases, with 12 bases remaining between them. The CDR3 totals 14 residues. Germline CDR1 ENHRY, CDR2 SYGVKD.